The clone carrying this T cell receptor (beta chain) was found a few times. Its antigen is not known. The sample is drawn from a study of T cell responses to AZD1222 COVID-19 vaccine. Findings and caveats of the study: Repertoires in all cases were sampled only once the peak T cell response had passed.

TCRdb's copy holds only in-frame clones and misses some; the assay was immunoSEQ multiplex PCR. This sample carries fewer than 110,000 clones, about 87% of them seen once, and the ten largest clones take roughly a tenth. Germline V gene sequence: CDR1 SGHDN, CDR2 FVKESK. V gave up 1 base and J gave up 8 bases, with 8 bases separating them. There are 12 residues in the CDR3. The chain carries TRBV14 and TRBJ1-2; D unresolved. This specimen was peripheral blood, taken 28 days after the second AZD1222 dose. This clonotype was sampled from an adult who received the AZD1222 COVID-19 vaccine. The DNA for the CDR3 is TGTGCCAGCAGCCAAGGGCAAGGGGGCTACACCTTC. Protein product: CASSQGQGGYTF. Looking up the rest from reference TRBV14 and TRBJ1-2 gives the full variable domain: EAGVTQFPSHSVIEKGQTVTLRCDPISGHDNLYWYRRVMGKEIKFLLHFVKESKQDESGMPNNRFLAERTGGTYSTLKVQPAELEDSGVYFCASSQGQGGYTFGSGTRLTVV.